This TCR beta chain is from a study of blood T cell repertoires in COVID-19. V was clipped by 7 bases and J by 2 bases; unmatched bases: 5. The V gene's germline CDR1 is LNHDA and CDR2 SQIVND (reference sequence). The CDR3 extends over 14 amino acids. The table came from immunoSEQ multiplex PCR; TCRdb's copy has only in-frame clones and leaves some out. The sample has some 300,000 clones, 90% seen once. Participants spanned ages about 18 to 95 years and resided in roughly 22 US areas. Participants reported their clinical history, and cohort assignment relied on those reports. A case of COVID-19 had been met by exposed participants within 2 weeks before study entry.

Sequenced: PBMCs or T cells enriched from blood (not recorded which). The receptor was isolated from a woman aged 25 to 39 who had been exposed to COVID-19. The V gene is TRBV19, the J gene TRBJ1-2, with TRBD1 matching over 9 bases. CDR3 DNA: TGTGCCAGTAAAACCGGGACAGGGAACTATGGCTACACCTTC. Its protein product is CASKTGTGNYGYTF.